Presented here are 30 T cell receptor beta chains from one specimen sequenced in a study of blood T cell repertoires in COVID-19. Some clones are missing from TCRdb's copy, which holds only in-frame ones; the method was immunoSEQ multiplex PCR. The sample has around 120,000 clones, around 86% seen once. Sample: peripheral blood. These receptor sequences come from a woman between 65 and 79 years old with acute or convalescent COVID-19.

J is TRBJ2-3 and V is TRBV7-6; the match to TRBD2 covers 12 bases. V lost 5 bases, J lost 1 base, and 4 bases stayed unmatched. CDR1 SGHVS and CDR2 FNYEAQ come from the germline V gene. The CDR3 totals 16 residues. The CDR3 nucleotides read TGTGCCAGCAGCGGTAGACTAGCGGGGGGCACAGATACGCAGTATTTT. Protein: CASSGRLAGGTDTQYF.

The genes are TRBV6-6 and TRBJ1-5; 8 bases match TRBD1. Germline trimming cut 5 bases from V and 4 bases from J; bases unmatched to any gene: 13. CDR3 length: 17 amino acids. Germline V gene lookup returns CDR1 MNHNY and CDR2 SVGAGI (reference sequence). For the CDR3, the DNA is TGTGCCAGCAGTCACAAACCGTATACAGGGGGGAATCAGCCCCAGCATTTT. Its protein product is CASSHKPYTGGNQPQHF.

V and J are TRBV6-1 and TRBJ1-6, with D possibly TRBD1 on 5 matching bases. With 2 bases removed from V and 7 bases from J, the gap between germline ends came to 15 bases. This CDR3 spans 16 amino acids. Looked up from germline, CDR1 is MNHNS and CDR2 is SASEGT. The CDR3 nucleotides are TGTGCCAGCAGTGAAAGGGGCGGCTCACTAAATTCACCCCTCCACTTT. Translation gives CASSERGGSLNSPLHF.

This rearrangement joins TRBV5-1 to TRBJ2-7; D perhaps matches TRBD2 (6 bases). CDR3 size: 14 residues. Germline V gene lookup returns CDR1 SGHRS and CDR2 YFSETQ. Trimming took off 4 bases at V and 6 bases at J, with 17 bases between the two ends. The chain's CDR3 is CASSGGKDGLEQYF. Written as DNA, the CDR3 is TGCGCCAGCAGCGGGGGGAAGGACGGCCTCGAGCAGTACTTC.

This clone was counted a few times. This sequence joins TRBV28 and TRBJ1-3; the D is unclear. CDR3 length: 15 residues. V lost 6 bases and J lost 5, with 17 bases in between. CDR1 is MDHEN and CDR2 is SYDVKM in the germline V gene. Written as DNA, the CDR3 is TGTGCCAGCAGCCCGCTCAGGTTAGATCGAAACACCATATATTTT. Residues: CASSPLRLDRNTIYF.

The chain joins TRBV30 to TRBJ2-5; 9 nucleotides match TRBD2. The CDR3 loop spans 16 amino acids. The V and J ends lost 2 bases and 5 bases, in that order; junction bases with no gene match: 12. Germline loops: CDR1 GTSNPN, CDR2 SVGIG (reference sequence). The CDR3 DNA follows: TGTGCCTGGAGTCCCGCCCTAGCGGGGCCGCGGGAGACCCAGTACTTC. Its protein product is CAWSPALAGPRETQYF.

This clone was recorded only once. This chain joins TRBV6-4 and TRBJ2-1; 9 bases are a match to TRBD2. The CDR3 covers 17 residues. The germline gives CDR1 MRHNA, CDR2 SNTAGT. The V and J ends lost 0 bases and 4 bases, in that order; junction bases with no gene match: 7. This CDR3 is CASSDSARGGLYNEQFF. CDR3 nucleotide sequence: TGTGCCAGCAGTGACTCGGCGCGGGGGGGCCTGTACAATGAGCAGTTCTTC.

The V and J genes are TRBV3-1 (or the pseudogene TRBV3-2) and TRBJ1-6, with D unclear. Looked up from germline, CDR1 is LGHDT and CDR2 is YNNKEL (reference sequence). The V gene lost 0 bases and the J gene lost 7 bases, with 16 bases spanning the gap. This CDR3 region has 17 residues. CDR3 sequence (DNA): TGTGCCAGCAGCCAAGATCTCTCAGCCCGGAGGAATTCACCCCTCCACTTT. Residues: CASSQDLSARRNSPLHF.

V and J are TRBV6-5 and TRBJ1-5; D perhaps matches TRBD1 (5 bases). This CDR3 is built from 14 residues. Per the germline V gene, CDR1 is MNHEY and CDR2 is SVGAGI. Trimming took 6 bases from V and 4 from J, leaving 13 bases between them. The CDR3 region is CASRRVGVNQPQHF. The CDR3 nucleotides are TGTGCCAGCAGACGGGTAGGGGTTAATCAGCCCCAGCATTTT.

The rearrangement uses TRBV30 and TRBJ1-4, with D possibly being TRBD1 (6 bases). Trimming took off 2 bases at V and 6 bases at J, with 16 bases between the two ends. The CDR3 covers 15 residues. CDR1 is GTSNPN, CDR2 SVGIG, per germline (reference sequence). CDR3 sequence: CAWSMPGAGDEKLFF. As DNA, the CDR3 is TGTGCCTGGAGTATGCCAGGGGCGGGTGATGAAAAACTGTTTTTT.

The V gene is TRBV19, the J gene TRBJ1-5; D might be TRBD1 (5 bases). Trimming left V 7 bases short and J 0 bases short, with 19 bases between. This CDR3 is built from 17 residues. CDR1 LNHDA and CDR2 SQIVND come from the germline V gene (reference sequence). CDR3: CASTPLQGFYSNQPQHF. For the CDR3, the DNA is TGTGCCAGTACCCCGCTTCAGGGATTCTATAGCAATCAGCCCCAGCATTTT.

The V gene is TRBV28, the J gene TRBJ1-1, with a weak D call TRBD1 (5 bases). V lost 9 bases, J lost 1 base, and 12 bases lay in between. CDR1 and CDR2 from the germline V gene are MDHEN and SYDVKM. The CDR3 spans 13 residues. The DNA for the CDR3 is TGTGCCAGTTGGGGGGTGGAGAACACTGAAGCTTTCTTT. Residues: CASWGVENTEAFF.

The V and J genes are TRBV10-3 and TRBJ2-7, with 10 bases lining up with TRBD1. CDR3 length: 18 residues. V shed 4 bases, J shed 1 base, and the junction held 13 bases outside the gene matches. The germline gives CDR1 ENHRY, CDR2 SYGVKD. The CDR3 loop is CAISGTPGQGMASYEQYF. CDR3 nucleotide sequence: TGTGCCATCAGTGGGACCCCGGGACAGGGGATGGCTTCCTACGAGCAGTACTTC.

This clone was picked up one time. The rearrangement joins TRBV15 to TRBJ2-1; a weak D match, TRBD2 (6 bases). Trimming removed 3 bases at V and 9 bases at J, with 18 bases between. This CDR3 is 15 amino acids long. Looked up from germline, CDR1 is LNHNV and CDR2 is YYDKDF (reference sequence). The CDR3 DNA reads TGTGCCACCAGCAGTCGTTTGGGACCCGGGGGTGAGCAGTTCTTC. Its translation: CATSSRLGPGGEQFF. Combining the CDR3 with reference TRBV15 and TRBJ2-1 gives the whole variable domain DAMVIQNPRYQVTQFGKPVTLSCSQTLNHNVMYWYQQKSSQAPKLLFHYYDKDFNNEADTPDNFQSRRPNTSFCFLDIRSPGLGDTAMYLCATSSRLGPGGEQFFGPGTRLTVL.

This chain links TRBV15 with TRBJ1-2, with TRBD1 identical over 10 bases. The CDR3 contains 14 residues. J lost 10 bases, V lost 0 bases, and 5 bases had no gene match. Per germline, CDR1 LNHNV and CDR2 YYDKDF (reference sequence). CDR3 in amino acids: CATSRDPGQGFYTF. CDR3 in DNA: TGTGCCACCAGCAGAGACCCGGGACAGGGGTTCTACACCTTC. The complete variable domain, with remaining parts taken from reference TRBV15 and TRBJ1-2, reads DAMVIQNPRYQVTQFGKPVTLSCSQTLNHNVMYWYQQKSSQAPKLLFHYYDKDFNNEADTPDNFQSRRPNTSFCFLDIRSPGLGDTAMYLCATSRDPGQGFYTFGSGTRLTVV.

The rearrangement uses TRBV2 and TRBJ2-7; 9 bases are shared with TRBD2. J was trimmed by 5 bases and V by 6 bases; bases with no gene match: 17. The CDR3 consists of 17 residues. The V gene's germline CDR1 is SNHLY and CDR2 FYNNEI. CDR3 in amino acids: CASREVGFSGGGHEQYF. The CDR3 nucleotides read TGTGCCAGCAGGGAGGTCGGTTTTAGCGGGGGCGGCCACGAGCAGTACTTC.

This chain links TRBV7-3 with TRBJ2-3; maybe TRBD2 (6 bases). The CDR3 runs to 15 residues. CDR1 and CDR2 (germline): SGHTA, FQGTGA. V was trimmed by 1 base and J by 3 bases, leaving 11 bases between them. The CDR3 reads CASSLRGAGTDTQYF. CDR3 coding DNA: TGTGCCAGCAGCTTAAGGGGTGCGGGAACAGATACGCAGTATTTT.

The chain recombines TRBV3-1 (or the pseudogene TRBV3-2) with TRBJ2-7; possible D gene TRBD2, 5 bases. Germline CDR1 LGHDT, CDR2 YNNKEL (reference sequence). The CDR3 consists of 12 residues. Trimming removed 5 bases at V and 2 bases at J, with 7 bases between. CDR3 sequence reads: CASSFGAYEQYF. CDR3 DNA sequence: TGTGCCAGCAGCTTCGGGGCCTACGAGCAGTACTTC.

The chain links TRBV2 to TRBJ2-3; 9 bases are shared with TRBD2. Germline V gene data show CDR1 as SNHLY and CDR2 as FYNNEI. The CDR3 runs 15 residues. V trimming: 5 bases; J trimming: 5 bases; junction bases outside the gene matches: 8. CDR3 in amino acids: CASSLLSGGLDTQYF. CDR3 DNA sequence: TGTGCCAGCAGTCTTCTTAGCGGGGGATTAGATACGCAGTATTTT.

The chain carries TRBV6-6 and TRBJ2-5, with TRBD2 as a possible D gene (5 bases). V gave up 6 bases and J gave up 4 bases, with 9 bases separating them. In germline, CDR1 is MNHNY, CDR2 SVGAGI (reference sequence). This CDR3 spans 12 amino acids. The CDR3 sequence: CASRHRGETQYF. The CDR3, as DNA: TGTGCCAGCAGACACCGGGGAGAGACCCAGTACTTC.

The rearrangement joins TRBV6-2 or TRBV6-3 to TRBJ1-1; TRBD1 matches 8 bases. Germline V lookup: CDR1 MNHEY, CDR2 SVGEGT. Trimming cost V 4 bases and J 1 base; bases outside gene matches: 5. This CDR3 is built from 15 residues. The CDR3 coding sequence is TGTGCCAGCAGTTCCCCGGGACAGGAGAACACTGAAGCTTTCTTT. Protein product: CASSSPGQENTEAFF.

V gene TRBV10-3 combines with J gene TRBJ1-4, with D maybe TRBD1 (5 bases). Trimming cost V 8 bases and J 6 bases, with 16 bases left between them. The CDR3 length is 14 residues. Germline V gives CDR1 ENHRY, CDR2 SYGVKD. The CDR3: CAIGGGDLYEKLFF. CDR3 DNA sequence: TGTGCCATCGGGGGAGGGGACTTATATGAAAAACTGTTTTTT.

V and J are TRBV29-1 and TRBJ1-5; TRBD1 matches 8 bases. From germline, CDR1 is SQVTM and CDR2 ANQGSEA. There are 13 residues in the CDR3. V trimming: 4 bases; J trimming: 8 bases; junction bases outside the gene matches: 7. The CDR3 region is CSVAGQAREPQHF. The CDR3 DNA is TGCAGCGTTGCGGGACAGGCTAGGGAGCCCCAGCATTTT.

This clone was seen a single time. This chain connects TRBV5-5 to TRBJ1-6; weak D call: TRBD1 (6 bases). Germline CDR1 and CDR2: SGHKS and YYEKEE (reference sequence). The CDR3 is 13 amino acids. V lost 7 bases and J 9 bases, leaving 14 bases between the germline ends. CDR3 DNA: TGTGCCAGCGCCGGGGGGCCAATTTCACCCCTCCACTTT. It is translated as CASAGGPISPLHF.

J is TRBJ2-5 and V is TRBV28; tentative D call: TRBD1 (6 bases). Trimming left V 3 bases short and J 3 bases short, with 14 bases between. The germline V gene has CDR1 MDHEN and CDR2 SYDVKM. The CDR3 loop spans 15 amino acids. The CDR3 nucleotides read TGTGCCAGCAGTTTGGTACAGGGTCTGAAAGAGACCCAGTACTTC. Encoded protein: CASSLVQGLKETQYF.

The chain couples TRBV2 to TRBJ2-7; possibly TRBD2 for D (6 bases). Germline CDR1 is SNHLY and CDR2 is FYNNEI. V lost 7 bases to trimming and J lost 2 bases, with 21 bases between them. The CDR3 loop spans 16 amino acids. The CDR3 sequence is CASKGTGRIHPYEQYF. The CDR3 DNA follows: TGTGCCAGCAAGGGGACCGGGAGAATACATCCCTACGAGCAGTACTTC.

The J gene is TRBJ1-1, the V gene TRBV11-2; D may be TRBD1 (5 bases). Germline V gene sequence: CDR1 SGHAT, CDR2 FQNNGV. The V and J ends lost 0 bases and 4 bases respectively, with 12 bases between them. The CDR3 spans 15 residues. The CDR3 here is CASSLDLGVLTEAFF. For the CDR3, the DNA is TGTGCCAGCAGCTTAGATTTAGGGGTACTCACTGAAGCTTTCTTT.

This rearrangement joins TRBV27 to TRBJ1-5; 10 bases are a match to TRBD1. The J segment lost 4 bases and the V segment lost 5 bases, leaving 5 bases of the junction unmatched. Germline loops: CDR1 MNHEY, CDR2 SMNVEV (reference sequence). This CDR3 is 15 amino acids long. This CDR3 reads CASSTGTGVNQPQHF. In nucleotides, the CDR3 is TGTGCCAGCAGTACCGGGACAGGGGTTAATCAGCCCCAGCATTTT.

This chain links TRBV6-5 with TRBJ1-1; 8 nucleotides match TRBD1. From germline, CDR1 is MNHEY and CDR2 SVGAGI. The CDR3 sequence is 13 residues long. Trimming took 6 bases from V and 7 from J; bases not matched to a gene: 7. In nucleotides, the CDR3 is TGTGCCAGCAGCCCGACAGGGGTTATTGAAGCTTTCTTT. Its protein is CASSPTGVIEAFF.

This chain connects TRBV5-1 to TRBJ1-1, with TRBD1 as a possible D gene (6 bases). The CDR3 contains 13 residues. V lost 0 bases and J 7 bases, leaving 10 bases between the germline ends. CDR1 and CDR2 (germline): SGHRS, YFSETQ. CDR3 DNA: TGCGCCAGCAGCTTGGATCGGACAGATGAAGCTTTCTTT. Translating it yields CASSLDRTDEAFF.